This T cell receptor beta chain stems from a study of cytomegalovirus exposure and HLA in healthy donors. Profiled with immunoSEQ multiplex PCR; TCRdb holds only in-frame clones, not every one. The sample consists of some 100,000 clones, roughly 86% of them appearing once. The junction had 1 base not matched to a gene; V was cut back by 0 bases and J by 2 bases. The CDR3 covers 16 residues. CDR1 is SGHRS, CDR2 YFSETQ, per germline. V and J are TRBV5-1 and TRBJ2-6; 8 positions agree with TRBD1. This clonotype was obtained from a man aged 18 to 30 in good health and CMV-seronegative. Sequencing was done on a sample of PBMCs. The CDR3, as DNA: TGCGCCAGCAGCTTGGACAGGGGGGCTGGGGCCAACGTCCTGACTTTC. Protein: CASSLDRGAGANVLTF.